These 13 T cell receptor beta chains came from one sample sequenced in a study of cytomegalovirus exposure and HLA in healthy donors. PCR used 60 Vbeta primers and 13 Jbeta primers. Produced via immunoSEQ multiplex PCR; TCRdb's table is partial and in-frame only. The data contain approximately 170,000 clones, around 80% of them singletons. Sequenced input: PBMCs. Receptor source: a middle-aged man in good health and CMV-seronegative.

This clone was picked up one time. The gene calls are TRBV7-2 and TRBJ2-3; TRBD2 might be the D (6 bases). Trimming removed 5 bases from V and 4 bases from J, with 16 bases in between. The germline CDR1 and CDR2 sequences are SGHTA and FQGNSA. This CDR3 is 15 amino acids long. As DNA, the CDR3 is TGTGCCAGCAGCCCCTCCCTAGCGTCCGCAGATACGCAGTATTTT. It codes for CASSPSLASADTQYF.

The V and J genes are TRBV18 and TRBJ2-2; 11 bases align to TRBD2. Unmatched junction bases numbered 5, after V lost 2 bases and J lost 6 bases. The CDR3 sequence is 16 residues long. Per germline, CDR1 KGHSH and CDR2 LQKENI. The CDR3 nucleotides are TGTGCCAGCTCACCAAACCTAGCGGGAGGTGCCGGGGAGCTGTTTTTT. Its translation: CASSPNLAGGAGELFF.

This chain uses TRBV9 with TRBJ2-6; D might be TRBD2 (7 bases). Trimming removed 9 bases at V and 2 bases at J, with 15 bases between. Germline V gene sequence: CDR1 SGDLS, CDR2 YYNGEE. The CDR3 extends over 15 amino acids. The CDR3 DNA reads as TGTGCCACGATGAGGGGGGGTACTGGGGCCAACGTCCTGACTTTC. Translating gives CATMRGGTGANVLTF. The full variable domain, its missing parts supplied by reference TRBV9 and TRBJ2-6, is DSGVTQTPKHLITATGQRVTLRCSPRSGDLSVYWYQQSLDQGLQFLIQYYNGEERAKGNILERFSAQQFPDLHSELNLSSLELGDSALYFCATMRGGTGANVLTFGAGSRLTVL.

This clone has only a few counts. This sequence joins TRBV2 and TRBJ2-7; no clear D gene. V lost 3 bases to trimming and J lost 0 bases, with 3 bases between them. This CDR3 has 12 residues. Germline lookup yields CDR1 SNHLY and CDR2 FYNNEI. DNA of the CDR3: TGTGCCAGCAGTGACAGCTCCTACGAGCAGTACTTC. This codes for CASSDSSYEQYF.

The rearrangement links TRBV6-1 to TRBJ1-5; D might be TRBD1 (5 bases). V was trimmed by 8 bases and J by 0 bases, leaving 14 bases between them. CDR3 length: 15 amino acids. Germline V gene data show CDR1 as MNHNS and CDR2 as SASEGT. CDR3 sequence reads: CASETTVYSNQPQHF. CDR3 in DNA: TGTGCCAGCGAAACGACAGTATATAGCAATCAGCCCCAGCATTTT.

CDR3 sequence (DNA): TGTGCCAGCAGACTAGCGGGAGTTGGCACCGGGGAGCTGTTTTTT. Protein: CASRLAGVGTGELFF. The J gene is TRBJ2-2, the V gene TRBV6-6, with TRBD2 matching 11 bases. The ends lost 6 bases at V and 4 bases at J; junction bases unmatched: 4. The CDR3 has 15 residues. The V gene's germline CDR1 is MNHNY and CDR2 SVGAGI (reference sequence).

The CDR3 loop reads CASRRTSGSTDTQYF. The CDR3 DNA sequence: TGTGCCAGCCGTAGGACTAGCGGTAGCACAGATACGCAGTATTTT. V and J are TRBV4-2 and TRBJ2-3, with 10 nucleotides matching TRBD2. Germline V gene lookup returns CDR1 LGHNA and CDR2 YNFKEQ. Unmatched junction bases numbered 5, after V lost 8 bases and J lost 0 bases. The CDR3 has 15 residues.

CDR3: CASSSAGGHLFSTNEKLFF. Written as DNA, the CDR3 is TGCGCCAGCAGCTCGGCAGGGGGCCACCTATTTTCAACTAATGAAAAACTGTTTTTT. The J gene is TRBJ1-4, the V gene TRBV5-1; 8 bases fit TRBD1. The CDR3 runs to 19 residues. The trim removed 3 bases at V and 0 bases at J, leaving 13 bases unmatched. Germline CDR1 is SGHRS and CDR2 is YFSETQ.

The chain links TRBV7-8 to TRBJ2-1; 7 positions match TRBD2. CDR1 is SGHVS and CDR2 is FQNEAQ in the germline V gene. This CDR3 comprises 16 residues. V shed 5 bases and J 7 bases; nucleotides not matched to a gene: 14. The CDR3 coding sequence is TGTGCCAGCAGCACCCCGTGGGAGGGCCGATATAATGAGCAGTTCTTC. This translates into CASSTPWEGRYNEQFF.

The chain has TRBV29-1 and TRBJ1-3, with 8 bases identical to TRBD1. Trimming took 6 bases from V and 2 from J; bases not matched to a gene: 12. CDR1 and CDR2 (germline): SQVTM, ANQGSEA. The CDR3 contains 16 residues. CDR3 in amino acids: CSVLIQGVTPGNTIYF. The CDR3 DNA sequence: TGCAGCGTCCTTATACAGGGGGTGACCCCTGGAAACACCATATATTTT.

The chain is built from TRBV18 and TRBJ2-3, with 9 nucleotides matching TRBD1. The CDR3 has 13 residues. V was clipped by 7 bases and J by 5 bases; unmatched bases: 4. The germline gives CDR1 KGHSH, CDR2 LQKENI. In nucleotides, the CDR3 is TGTGCCAGCTGGACAGGGGCGATAGATACGCAGTATTTT. Residues: CASWTGAIDTQYF.

The chain joins TRBV27 to TRBJ1-4; D is possibly TRBD1 (5 bases). This CDR3 is built from 18 residues. The germline CDR1 and CDR2 sequences are MNHEY and SMNVEV (reference sequence). V lost 0 bases and J lost 3, with 17 bases in between. CDR3 region: CASSLSPPNRLSNEKLFF. The CDR3 nucleotides are TGTGCCAGCAGTTTATCGCCCCCTAACAGGTTGTCTAATGAAAAACTGTTTTTT. Supplemented by reference TRBV27 and TRBJ1-4, the full variable domain reads EAQVTQNPRYLITVTGKKLTVTCSQNMNHEYMSWYRQDPGLGLRQIYYSMNVEVTDKGDVPEGYKVSRKEKRNFPLILESPSPNQTSLYFCASSLSPPNRLSNEKLFFGSGTQLSVL.

This clone was seen more than once but under ten times. This rearrangement joins TRBV28 to TRBJ1-1; 9 positions match TRBD1. Germline V gene data show CDR1 as MDHEN and CDR2 as SYDVKM. Trimming removed 6 bases from V and 4 bases from J; junction bases left unmatched: 15. The CDR3 length is 17 residues. CDR3 nucleotide sequence: TGTGCCAGCAGAATTGGGCCGGGACAGGGTCTCCTCACTGAAGCTTTCTTT. Residues: CASRIGPGQGLLTEAFF.